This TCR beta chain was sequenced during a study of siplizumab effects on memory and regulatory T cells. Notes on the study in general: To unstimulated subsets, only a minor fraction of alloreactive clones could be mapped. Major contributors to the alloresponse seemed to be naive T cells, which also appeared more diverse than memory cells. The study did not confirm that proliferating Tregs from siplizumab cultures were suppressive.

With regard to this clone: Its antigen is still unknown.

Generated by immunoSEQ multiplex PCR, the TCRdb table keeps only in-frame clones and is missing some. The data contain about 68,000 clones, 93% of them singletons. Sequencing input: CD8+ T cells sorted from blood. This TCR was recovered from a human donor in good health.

CDR3 protein: CASSVATGTGELFF. The DNA for the CDR3 is TGTGCCAGCAGCGTAGCTACAGGCACCGGGGAGCTGTTTTTT. The chain uses TRBV9 and TRBJ2-2; D might be TRBD1 (5 bases). Germline V lookup: CDR1 SGDLS, CDR2 YYNGEE. V lost 0 bases and J lost 4, with 7 bases in between. The CDR3 loop spans 14 amino acids.